The 14 T cell receptor beta chains listed next were all sequenced from one sample in a study of monozygotic twins with inflammatory bowel disease (dated by TCRdb to the late 2010s). Receptor libraries were prepared by 5' RACE. The run used an Illumina HiSeq 2500. Based on TCRdb reprocessing of the reads, there is one entry per CDR3 protein sequence, and DNA is missing. The record for this sample contains approximately 400,000 distinct CDR3 sequences. The ten largest clonotypes hold around 2.4% of the sample. Material for sequencing was blood. Source of these receptors: a human donor with ulcerative colitis or Crohn's disease, or a healthy co-twin of an affected twin (not recorded which).

The rearrangement uses TRBV7-9 and TRBJ1-6. The germline CDR1 and CDR2 sequences are SEHNR and FQNEAQ (reference sequence). The CDR3 consists of 15 residues. The CDR3 loop reads CASSLVAGNNSPLHF.

The V and J genes are TRBV12-3 or TRBV12-4 and TRBJ2-2; the TCRdb call, TRBD2, lacks DNA for checking. This CDR3 region has 15 residues. The CDR3 here is CASSLTAGGTGELFF.

The chain recombines TRBV2 with TRBJ1-6; TCRdb's assignment of TRBD1 cannot be checked, as there is no DNA. This CDR3 comprises 13 residues. Germline values: CDR1 SNHLY, CDR2 FYNNEI. This CDR3 is CASYGTGNPPLHF.

The rearrangement uses TRBV11-2 and TRBJ2-5; TCRdb designates TRBD1, a call that cannot be tested without DNA. Germline V CDR1 and CDR2: SGHAT, FQNNGV. The CDR3 totals 14 residues. The chain's CDR3 is CASSSGAGAETQYF.

CDR3 protein: CASRPSPGSEQYF. This chain joins TRBV7-2 and TRBJ2-7; the TCRdb D gene call, TRBD2, has no DNA to confirm it. CDR1 and CDR2 (germline): SGHTA, FQGNSA. CDR3 length: 13 residues.

The V and J genes are TRBV4-3 and TRBJ1-1. Germline V gene data show CDR1 as LGHNA and CDR2 as YSLEER. The CDR3 is 16 residues long. CDR3 amino acids: CASSQDAGNRNTEAFF.

V is TRBV12-3 or TRBV12-4 and J is TRBJ2-3. This CDR3 is 13 amino acids long. This chain's CDR3 is CASSSLFGDTQYF.

CDR3 in amino acids: CASSPYRQAYNEQFF. The chain carries TRBV28 and TRBJ2-1; lacking DNA, the TRBD1 call made by TCRdb goes unchecked. The CDR3 has 15 residues. Per the germline V gene, CDR1 is MDHEN and CDR2 is SYDVKM.

This chain joins TRBV5-1 and TRBJ2-3; TCRdb's D call, TRBD1, is unchecked because there is no DNA. Germline CDR1 reads SGHRS; CDR2 reads YFSETQ. The CDR3 loop spans 16 amino acids. CDR3 residues: CASSLALRGRRDTQYF.

The chain has TRBV27 and TRBJ2-7; the TRBD2 assignment by TCRdb is unverifiable without DNA. The CDR3 is 15 residues long. Germline V lookup: CDR1 MNHEY, CDR2 SMNVEV (reference sequence). CDR3: CASSWTSGRGYEQYF.

This chain connects TRBV9 to TRBJ2-7; with no DNA, the TCRdb D assignment of TRBD1 cannot be verified. Per the germline V gene, CDR1 is SGDLS and CDR2 is YYNGEE. CDR3 size: 13 residues. The CDR3 reads CASSVSGSYEQYF.

The chain couples TRBV18 to TRBJ2-7; TCRdb picks TRBD1, but there is no DNA to check that call. The CDR3 consists of 14 residues. From germline, CDR1 is KGHSH and CDR2 LQKENI. CDR3: CASSPRDNSYEQYF.

The gene calls are TRBV6-1 and TRBJ2-2; TCRdb's D gene call, TRBD1, goes unchecked for lack of DNA. CDR1 MNHNS and CDR2 SASEGT come from the germline V gene. The CDR3 runs to 15 residues. The chain's CDR3 is CASRKTGANTGELFF.

The rearrangement links TRBV12-3 or TRBV12-4 to TRBJ1-4; TCRdb indicates TRBD1, and absent DNA this call remains unverified. This CDR3 has 14 amino acids. CDR3 loop: CASSLRGETEKLFF.